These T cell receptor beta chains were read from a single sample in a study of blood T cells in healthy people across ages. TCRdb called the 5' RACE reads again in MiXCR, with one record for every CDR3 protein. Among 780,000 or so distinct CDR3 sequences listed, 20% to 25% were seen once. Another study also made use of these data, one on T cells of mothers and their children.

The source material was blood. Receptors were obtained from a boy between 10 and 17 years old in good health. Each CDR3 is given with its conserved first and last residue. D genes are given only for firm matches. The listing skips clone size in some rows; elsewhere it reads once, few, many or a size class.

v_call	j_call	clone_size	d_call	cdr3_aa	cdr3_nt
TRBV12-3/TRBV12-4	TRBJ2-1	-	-	CASSWGLTFNEQFF	TGTGCCAGCAGTTGGGGACTTACTTTCAATGAGCAGTTCTTC
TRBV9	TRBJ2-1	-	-	CASSPLGVRGWYNEQFF	TGTGCCAGCAGCCCCCTGGGTGTTCGAGGGTGGTACAATGAGCAGTTCTTC
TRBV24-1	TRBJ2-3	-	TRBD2	CATSDVGLAGEADTQYF	TGTGCCACCAGTGATGTGGGACTAGCGGGAGAGGCTGATACGCAGTATTTT
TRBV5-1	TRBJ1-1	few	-	CASSGSGLVNTEAFF	TGCGCCAGCAGCGGCTCGGGGTTGGTGAACACTGAAGCTTTCTTT
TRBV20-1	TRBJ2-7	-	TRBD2	CSARFRSGRRLGPYEQYF	TGTAGTGCTAGATTCCGTAGCGGGAGGAGATTAGGGCCCTACGAGCAGTACTTC
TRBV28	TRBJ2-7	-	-	CASNQRNEQYF	TGTGCCAGCAACCAACGGAACGAGCAGTACTTC
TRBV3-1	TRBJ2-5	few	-	CASSQTGTAQETQYF	TGTGCCAGCAGCCAGACCGGGACTGCCCAAGAGACCCAGTACTTC
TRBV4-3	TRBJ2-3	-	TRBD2	CASSQDGSGGTDTQYF	TGCGCCAGCAGCCAAGATGGGAGCGGGGGCACAGATACGCAGTATTTT
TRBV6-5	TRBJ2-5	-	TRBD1	CASSYLEWDRQETQYF	TGTGCCAGCAGTTACTTAGAGTGGGACAGACAAGAGACCCAGTACTTC
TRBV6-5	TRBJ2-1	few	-	CASSRRREEQFF	TGTGCCAGCAGTCGCCGCCGGGAAGAGCAGTTCTTC
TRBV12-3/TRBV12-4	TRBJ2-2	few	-	CASAPSGQPAGELFF	TGTGCCAGCGCTCCGTCGGGCCAACCCGCCGGGGAGCTGTTTTTT
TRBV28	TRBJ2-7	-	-	CASRESGTSSYEQYF	TGTGCCAGCAGAGAATCCGGGACGAGCTCCTACGAGCAGTACTTC
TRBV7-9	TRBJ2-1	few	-	CAIDPGFF	TGTGCCATCGACCCAGGGTTCTTC
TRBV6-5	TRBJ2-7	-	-	CASSYSTATYEQYF	TGTGCCAGCAGTTATTCGACAGCGACCTACGAGCAGTACTTC
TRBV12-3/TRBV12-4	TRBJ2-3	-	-	CASSLYTQYF	TGTGCCAGCAGTTTGTATACGCAGTATTTT
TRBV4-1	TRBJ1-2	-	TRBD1	CASSRTPGTGENGYTF	TGCGCCAGCAGCCGCACACCCGGGACAGGGGAGAACGGCTACACCTTC
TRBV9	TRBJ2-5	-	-	CASSDGQQETQCF	TGTGCCAGCAGCGACGGACAGCAAGAGACCCAGTGCTTC
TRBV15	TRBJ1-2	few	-	CATSREATGPNYGYTF	TGTGCCACCAGCAGAGAGGCGACGGGGCCTAACTATGGCTACACCTTC
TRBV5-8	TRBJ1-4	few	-	CASSLDRAAEKLFF	TGTGCCAGCAGCTTGGACAGGGCGGCGGAAAAACTGTTTTTT
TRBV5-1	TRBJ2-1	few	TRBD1	CASSRTGGGNEQFF	TGCGCCAGCAGCCGGACAGGGGGCGGGAATGAGCAGTTCTTC
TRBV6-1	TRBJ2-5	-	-	CASSEDGPTGETQYF	TGTGCCAGCAGTGAAGACGGGCCCACGGGGGAGACCCAGTACTTC
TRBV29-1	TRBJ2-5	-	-	CSDKTSQETQYF	TGCAGCGACAAGACTAGCCAAGAGACCCAGTACTTC
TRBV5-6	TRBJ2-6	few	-	CASSLRDAGANVLTF	TGTGCCAGCAGCTTAAGGGACGCTGGGGCCAACGTCCTGACTTTC